Described below is a single T cell receptor beta chain sequence and its context. The PCR used 60 Vbeta and 13 Jbeta primers. Clones were sequenced by immunoSEQ multiplex PCR, and TCRdb holds only the in-frame ones, with some missing. The top ten hold roughly 0.64% of the sample, which has under 200,000 clones, 70% to 80% seen once. Losses at the gene ends were 5 bases for V and 1 base for J; bases not matched to a gene: 9. The CDR3 spans 18 residues. CDR1 is MNHEY and CDR2 is SMNVEV in the germline V gene (reference sequence). The record originates from a study of cytomegalovirus exposure and HLA in healthy donors.

The specimen was PBMCs. This chain links TRBV27 with TRBJ2-6; TRBD1 matches at 9 bases. The TCR was taken from a woman aged 40-49 years in good health and CMV-seronegative. The CDR3 bases are TGTGCCAGCAGTAGCCACGGGACAGGGACGTCTGGGGCCAACGTCCTGACTTTC. Its translation is CASSSHGTGTSGANVLTF.